These 3 T cell receptor beta chains share one sample of origin, sequenced in a study of blood T cells in healthy people across ages. With a J-beta primer mix and a sample-barcoded 5' primer, a second PCR ran 7 to 11 cycles. A single record per CDR3 protein comes from TCRdb applying MiXCR to the 5' RACE reads. The sample lists 1.5 million to 1.8 million distinct CDR3 sequences; around 40% were seen once. Sequences were obtained from blood. The receptor set was obtained from a woman younger than 35 in good health.

This clonotype was detected only a few times. This chain joins TRBV15 and TRBJ2-7, with 8 bases matching TRBD1. CDR3 length: 18 residues. Germline CDR1 reads LNHNV; CDR2 reads YYDKDF (reference sequence). V was clipped by 3 bases and J by 0 bases; unmatched bases: 13. CDR3 in DNA: TGTGCCACCAGCAGCCCAGGAAGACAGGGGTATTCCTCCTACGAGCAGTACTTC. Protein sequence: CATSSPGRQGYSSYEQYF.

This chain links TRBV6-6 with TRBJ1-2; the D is unclear. V lost 2 bases, J lost 4 bases, and 11 bases lay in between. Germline V gene data show CDR1 as MNHNY and CDR2 as SVGAGI (reference sequence). There are 14 residues in the CDR3. CDR3: CASSYHDILYGYTF. CDR3 coding DNA: TGTGCCAGCAGTTACCACGACATTCTCTATGGCTACACCTTC.

This clonotype came up a few times. This rearrangement joins TRBV20-1 to TRBJ2-1, with 13 bases identical to TRBD2. CDR3 length: 18 amino acids. Germline CDR1 DFQATT, CDR2 SNEGSKA (reference sequence). With V trimmed by 4 bases and J by 3 bases, 12 bases remained unmatched. DNA for the CDR3: TGCAGTGCTACCGTTCGCCCGACTAGCGGGAGGCTCTACAATGAGCAGTTCTTC. Protein: CSATVRPTSGRLYNEQFF.